Listed below are T cell receptor beta chains from one sample, sequenced in a study of identical twins. MiXCR, applied by TCRdb to the 5' RACE reads, yields one record per CDR3 protein. This sample carries about 690,000 distinct CDR3 sequences, 6.1% of them seen once, and the ten largest clones take under 2%. Sequencing input: naive T cells sorted from blood. Receptors originate from a man younger than 30 in good health. Both conserved end residues are part of each CDR3. D genes are given only for firm matches. Clone sizes are given selectively: once, few, many, or a class where the clone is expanded.

clone size: many; J gene: TRBJ2-7; D gene: NA; V gene: TRBV12-3/TRBV12-4; CDR3 DNA: TGTGCCAGCAGGGACAGTCACGAGCAGTACTTC; CDR3 protein: CASRDSHEQYF
clone size: NA; J gene: TRBJ2-2; D gene: TRBD1; V gene: TRBV20-1; CDR3 DNA: TGCAGTGCTAGAGGACAGGGGGCAGCCGGGGAGCTGTTTTTT; CDR3 protein: CSARGQGAAGELFF
clone size: many; J gene: TRBJ1-1; D gene: NA; V gene: TRBV18; CDR3 DNA: TGTGCCAGCTCACCCAGCCCCCTTAGCGACACTGAAGCTTTCTTT; CDR3 protein: CASSPSPLSDTEAFF
clone size: few; J gene: TRBJ2-5; D gene: NA; V gene: TRBV10-3; CDR3 DNA: TGTGCCATAGCCCAAAACAGGGAAGAGACCCAGTACTTC; CDR3 protein: CAIAQNREETQYF
clone size: many; J gene: TRBJ2-3; D gene: NA; V gene: TRBV12-3/TRBV12-4; CDR3 DNA: TGTGCCAGCAGTTTGTCCGCCGGCACAGATACGCAGTATTTT; CDR3 protein: CASSLSAGTDTQYF
clone size: few; J gene: TRBJ2-7; D gene: NA; V gene: TRBV30; CDR3 DNA: TGTGCCTGGAAACGGGTCAACGAGCAGTACTTC; CDR3 protein: CAWKRVNEQYF
clone size: many; J gene: TRBJ2-2; D gene: NA; V gene: TRBV6-1; CDR3 DNA: TGTGCCAGCAGTCTCCCGGGGCTGACCGGGGAGCTGTTTTTT; CDR3 protein: CASSLPGLTGELFF
clone size: many; J gene: TRBJ2-3; D gene: NA; V gene: TRBV12-3/TRBV12-4; CDR3 DNA: TGTGCCAGCAGCCCTCTTTCGGGGATCACAGATACGCAGTATTTT; CDR3 protein: CASSPLSGITDTQYF
clone size: NA; J gene: TRBJ2-7; D gene: TRBD2; V gene: TRBV10-3; CDR3 DNA: TGTGCCATCAGTGAAGGGACTAGCGGGAGGGGAAACTACGAGCAGTACTTC; CDR3 protein: CAISEGTSGRGNYEQYF
clone size: many; J gene: TRBJ1-5; D gene: TRBD1; V gene: TRBV12-3/TRBV12-4; CDR3 DNA: TGTGCCAGCAGTTTATCCGGGACAGTCACACAGCCCCAGCATTTT; CDR3 protein: CASSLSGTVTQPQHF
clone size: NA; J gene: TRBJ2-3; D gene: NA; V gene: TRBV24-1; CDR3 DNA: TGTGCCACCATGGCGGGGACCACGAGCACAGATACGCAGTATTTT; CDR3 protein: CATMAGTTSTDTQYF
clone size: many; J gene: TRBJ2-5; D gene: TRBD2; V gene: TRBV20-1; CDR3 DNA: TGCAGTGCTAGGTCGTTAGCGGGAGCGGAGACCCAGTACTTC; CDR3 protein: CSARSLAGAETQYF
clone size: many; J gene: TRBJ2-1; D gene: NA; V gene: TRBV29-1; CDR3 DNA: TGCAGCGTCACCTTGTCCCCCGCTGAGCAGTTCTTC; CDR3 protein: CSVTLSPAEQFF
clone size: NA; J gene: TRBJ1-4; D gene: NA; V gene: TRBV7-9; CDR3 DNA: TGTGCCAGCAGCTTAGAGACGGTGAATGAAAAACTGTTTTTT; CDR3 protein: CASSLETVNEKLFF
clone size: few; J gene: TRBJ2-5; D gene: NA; V gene: TRBV29-1; CDR3 DNA: TGCAGCGTTGAGATGGGGGAGGAGACCCAGTACTTC; CDR3 protein: CSVEMGEETQYF
clone size: few; J gene: TRBJ2-7; D gene: TRBD1; V gene: TRBV4-2; CDR3 DNA: TGTGCCAGCAGCCAAGACGGGACAGGTTCGGACCGCGAGCAGTACTTC; CDR3 protein: CASSQDGTGSDREQYF
clone size: NA; J gene: TRBJ1-1; D gene: TRBD1; V gene: TRBV5-1; CDR3 DNA: TGCGCCAGCAGCCCCGGGACAGAAAACCTCTTGAACACTGAAGCTTTCTTT; CDR3 protein: CASSPGTENLLNTEAFF
clone size: few; J gene: TRBJ1-4; D gene: NA; V gene: TRBV5-1; CDR3 DNA: TGCGCCAGCAGTGCAACTTCTTATAATGAAAAACTGTTTTTT; CDR3 protein: CASSATSYNEKLFF
clone size: many; J gene: TRBJ2-2; D gene: NA; V gene: TRBV20-1; CDR3 DNA: TGCAGTGCTAGGGGCCTGCGGAACACCGGGGAGCTGTTTTTT; CDR3 protein: CSARGLRNTGELFF
clone size: many; J gene: TRBJ2-7; D gene: NA; V gene: TRBV12-3/TRBV12-4; CDR3 DNA: TGTGCCAGCAGTTTTCGCCACCTATCCTACGAGCAGTACTTC; CDR3 protein: CASSFRHLSYEQYF
clone size: NA; J gene: TRBJ2-6; D gene: NA; V gene: TRBV10-3; CDR3 DNA: TGTGCCATCGCCCCGAGCAGGGGCACTGGGGCCAACGTCCTGACTTTC; CDR3 protein: CAIAPSRGTGANVLTF
clone size: many; J gene: TRBJ2-1; D gene: TRBD2; V gene: TRBV7-2; CDR3 DNA: TGTGCCAGCAGCCGCAAATACCCTAGCGGGAGTTACAATGAGCAGTTCTTC; CDR3 protein: CASSRKYPSGSYNEQFF
clone size: many; J gene: TRBJ2-5; D gene: NA; V gene: TRBV25-1; CDR3 DNA: TGTGCCAGCAGTCAGGAGGGGTTAGAGACCCAGTACTTC; CDR3 protein: CASSQEGLETQYF
clone size: many; J gene: TRBJ2-7; D gene: TRBD1; V gene: TRBV2; CDR3 DNA: TGTGCCAGCAGTGAAGGGGACAGGAAGAGCTCCTACGAGCAGTACTTC; CDR3 protein: CASSEGDRKSSYEQYF
clone size: NA; J gene: TRBJ2-5; D gene: NA; V gene: TRBV7-8; CDR3 DNA: TGTGCCAGCAGCCAAAACGAGGATAAAGAGACCCAGTACTTC; CDR3 protein: CASSQNEDKETQYF
clone size: many; J gene: TRBJ2-1; D gene: TRBD2; V gene: TRBV2; CDR3 DNA: TGTGCCAGCAAGGGACTAAGCAATGAGCAGTTCTTC; CDR3 protein: CASKGLSNEQFF
clone size: many; J gene: TRBJ2-7; D gene: TRBD2; V gene: TRBV20-1; CDR3 DNA: TGCAGTGCTAAAGCGGGGGCCGGCTCCTACGAGCAGTACTTC; CDR3 protein: CSAKAGAGSYEQYF
clone size: NA; J gene: TRBJ1-3; D gene: TRBD1; V gene: TRBV11-2; CDR3 DNA: TGTGCCAGCAGCTCCGGACAGGGTGGAAACACCATATATTTT; CDR3 protein: CASSSGQGGNTIYF
clone size: many; J gene: TRBJ2-2; D gene: TRBD2; V gene: TRBV20-1; CDR3 DNA: TGCAGTGCTAGTAACCTAGCGGCCAACACCGGGGAGCTGTTTTTT; CDR3 protein: CSASNLAANTGELFF
clone size: NA; J gene: TRBJ2-1; D gene: NA; V gene: TRBV7-3; CDR3 DNA: TGTGCCAGCAGCTACGCGGAGGGCCTAGGCAATGAGCAGTTCTTC; CDR3 protein: CASSYAEGLGNEQFF
clone size: NA; J gene: TRBJ2-1; D gene: TRBD2; V gene: TRBV6-1; CDR3 DNA: TGTGCCAGCAGTCCAACTAGCGGGAGTGGTATTGAGCAGTTCTTC; CDR3 protein: CASSPTSGSGIEQFF
clone size: few; J gene: TRBJ1-2; D gene: NA; V gene: TRBV12-3/TRBV12-4; CDR3 DNA: TGTGCCAGCAGTCCCTTGACAGTTAACTATGGCTACACCTTC; CDR3 protein: CASSPLTVNYGYTF
clone size: NA; J gene: TRBJ2-6; D gene: TRBD2; V gene: TRBV9; CDR3 DNA: TGTGCCAGCAGCAAGCGGGAGGGCCAAGGGGCCAACGTCCTGACTTTC; CDR3 protein: CASSKREGQGANVLTF
clone size: NA; J gene: TRBJ2-5; D gene: NA; V gene: TRBV6-1; CDR3 DNA: TGTGCCAGCATCGAGGGATCTCTTCTAGAGACCCAGTACTTC; CDR3 protein: CASIEGSLLETQYF
clone size: few; J gene: TRBJ2-1; D gene: NA; V gene: TRBV12-3/TRBV12-4; CDR3 DNA: TGTGCCAGCAGTTGGATTCGGGGGTACAATGAGCAGTTCTTC; CDR3 protein: CASSWIRGYNEQFF
clone size: many; J gene: TRBJ1-3; D gene: TRBD1; V gene: TRBV5-1; CDR3 DNA: TGCGCCAGCAGCTTGGCAGGGGGTTTTCACTCTGGAAACACCATATATTTT; CDR3 protein: CASSLAGGFHSGNTIYF
clone size: many; J gene: TRBJ1-5; D gene: NA; V gene: TRBV5-5; CDR3 DNA: TGTGCCAGCACCACGGGGGAAGGAGGTCAGCCCCAGCATTTT; CDR3 protein: CASTTGEGGQPQHF
clone size: few; J gene: TRBJ1-6; D gene: NA; V gene: TRBV4-2; CDR3 DNA: TGTGCCAGCAGCCAAGATTGGGGCGGGGATTCACCCCTCCACTTT; CDR3 protein: CASSQDWGGDSPLHF
clone size: few; J gene: TRBJ2-3; D gene: TRBD1; V gene: TRBV20-1; CDR3 DNA: TGCAGTGCTAGAGGGGACAGGGGTGATGGAGCTGACCAAACAAGAAGAGATACGCAGTATTTT; CDR3 protein: CSARGDRGDGADQTRRDTQYF
clone size: many; J gene: TRBJ2-7; D gene: TRBD2; V gene: TRBV9; CDR3 DNA: TGTGCCAGCAGCGTAGAGGCTAGCGGGAACTACGAGCAGTACTTC; CDR3 protein: CASSVEASGNYEQYF
clone size: NA; J gene: TRBJ2-1; D gene: NA; V gene: TRBV12-3/TRBV12-4; CDR3 DNA: TGTGCCAGCAGTTCGACCCCGTGGAGGGAAGGGGAGCAGTTCTTC; CDR3 protein: CASSSTPWREGEQFF
clone size: few; J gene: TRBJ2-1; D gene: NA; V gene: TRBV12-3/TRBV12-4; CDR3 DNA: TGTGCCAGCAGTTTTAGGGGGGAGCTTGACCATGAGCAGTTCTTC; CDR3 protein: CASSFRGELDHEQFF
clone size: many; J gene: TRBJ2-3; D gene: TRBD2; V gene: TRBV7-3; CDR3 DNA: TGTGCCAGCAGCCTGGGGACTAGCGGGTGGGCAGATACGCAGTATTTT; CDR3 protein: CASSLGTSGWADTQYF
clone size: few; J gene: TRBJ1-3; D gene: TRBD1; V gene: TRBV6-2/TRBV6-3; CDR3 DNA: TGTGCCAGCAGCCGAAGAGGACAGGTCGGAAACACCATATATTTT; CDR3 protein: CASSRRGQVGNTIYF
clone size: NA; J gene: TRBJ2-7; D gene: NA; V gene: TRBV2; CDR3 DNA: TGTGCCAGCAGCCAATCGGGACTCCTAATCGAGCAGTACTTC; CDR3 protein: CASSQSGLLIEQYF